This is a list of T cell receptor beta chains from one sample in a study of post-analysis software for immune sequencing data. A single record per CDR3 protein comes from TCRdb applying MiXCR to the PCR reads. The sample lists 650,000 to 900,000 distinct CDR3 sequences, just over 45% occurring once. Material: blood. The receptors here all came from a girl aged 10 to 17 with multiple sclerosis. CDR3s include the opening cysteine and the closing phenylalanine or tryptophan. Fields, in order: V gene, D gene, clone size, J gene, CDR3 DNA, CDR3 protein. D genes are given only for firm matches. Some rows have no size entry. The others give once, few or many, or a class for an expanded clone.

v_call: TRBV29-1; d_call: -; clone_size: -; j_call: TRBJ1-2; cdr3_nt: TGCAGCGTTGAAGATGGAGACACCTATGGCTACACCTTC; cdr3_aa: CSVEDGDTYGYTF
v_call: TRBV7-2; d_call: -; clone_size: -; j_call: TRBJ1-2; cdr3_nt: TGTGCCAGCAGCCCGGACTCCGGGACACAGTCAAGCTACACCTTC; cdr3_aa: CASSPDSGTQSSYTF
v_call: TRBV2; d_call: -; clone_size: few; j_call: TRBJ2-1; cdr3_nt: TGTGCCAGACGGGGACTTTACAATGAGCAGTTCTTC; cdr3_aa: CARRGLYNEQFF
v_call: TRBV12-3/TRBV12-4; d_call: -; clone_size: few; j_call: TRBJ2-3; cdr3_nt: TGTGCCAGCACCCCGTCCGCAGATACGCAGTATTTT; cdr3_aa: CASTPSADTQYF
v_call: TRBV7-9; d_call: -; clone_size: -; j_call: TRBJ1-2; cdr3_nt: TGTGCCAGCAGCTTAGCCGGGACACCTAACTATGGCTACACCTTC; cdr3_aa: CASSLAGTPNYGYTF
v_call: TRBV29-1; d_call: TRBD1; clone_size: -; j_call: TRBJ1-2; cdr3_nt: TGCAGCGTTTTTGACAGGGGAGGCTACACCTTC; cdr3_aa: CSVFDRGGYTF
v_call: TRBV2; d_call: -; clone_size: -; j_call: TRBJ2-4; cdr3_nt: TGTGCCAGCAGTCCGACGACAGGAACCAAAAACATTCAGTACTTC; cdr3_aa: CASSPTTGTKNIQYF
v_call: TRBV7-2; d_call: TRBD1; clone_size: -; j_call: TRBJ1-5; cdr3_nt: TGTGCCAGCAGCTTAGACCTTTTGACAGGGTTCAATCAGCCCCAGCATTTT; cdr3_aa: CASSLDLLTGFNQPQHF
v_call: TRBV29-1; d_call: -; clone_size: -; j_call: TRBJ2-1; cdr3_nt: TGCAGCGGCAGCTTGGGGACGGAGCAGTTCTTC; cdr3_aa: CSGSLGTEQFF
v_call: TRBV28; d_call: TRBD1; clone_size: few; j_call: TRBJ2-5; cdr3_nt: TGTGCCAGCAGTCCGACGGGACAGGGGAAAGAGACCCAGTACTTC; cdr3_aa: CASSPTGQGKETQYF
v_call: TRBV7-2; d_call: -; clone_size: -; j_call: TRBJ1-4; cdr3_nt: TGTGCCAGCAGCCGTGGGGGTCAGGCTAATGAAAAACTGTTTTTT; cdr3_aa: CASSRGGQANEKLFF
v_call: TRBV5-1; d_call: TRBD2; clone_size: -; j_call: TRBJ2-1; cdr3_nt: TGCGCCAGCAGCGCTTCTAGCGGGGCCTACAATGAGCAGTTCTTC; cdr3_aa: CASSASSGAYNEQFF
v_call: TRBV7-8; d_call: TRBD1; clone_size: -; j_call: TRBJ2-7; cdr3_nt: TGTGCCAGCGGCGGCCCTCGGGACAGGGTTACTGCTACCTACGAGCAGTACTTC; cdr3_aa: CASGGPRDRVTATYEQYF
v_call: TRBV5-6; d_call: TRBD2; clone_size: -; j_call: TRBJ2-4; cdr3_nt: TGTGCCAACAGCTTTGGGACTAGCGTCAGAGACATTCAGTACTTC; cdr3_aa: CANSFGTSVRDIQYF
v_call: TRBV5-1; d_call: -; clone_size: -; j_call: TRBJ2-7; cdr3_nt: TGCGCCAGCAGCTTGTCGGGTCGGGGGCACCCCTACGAGCAGTACTTC; cdr3_aa: CASSLSGRGHPYEQYF
v_call: TRBV10-3; d_call: -; clone_size: -; j_call: TRBJ2-1; cdr3_nt: TGTGCCATCAGTGAATGGGGGGACAATGAGCAGTTCTTC; cdr3_aa: CAISEWGDNEQFF
v_call: TRBV5-1; d_call: TRBD2; clone_size: -; j_call: TRBJ2-5; cdr3_nt: TGCGCCAGCAGCCACCTCCCAAGCGGGAGCTTAGGGGAGACCCAGTACTTC; cdr3_aa: CASSHLPSGSLGETQYF
v_call: TRBV20-1; d_call: -; clone_size: few; j_call: TRBJ2-3; cdr3_nt: TGCAGTGCTAGCGGCCCAACGGGGGAACCAGATACGCAGTATTTT; cdr3_aa: CSASGPTGEPDTQYF
v_call: TRBV6-6; d_call: -; clone_size: -; j_call: TRBJ2-3; cdr3_nt: TGTGCTTCCGGTGGGGGGCTAGCGGACACAGATACGCAGTATTTT; cdr3_aa: CASGGGLADTDTQYF
v_call: TRBV15; d_call: -; clone_size: -; j_call: TRBJ2-2; cdr3_nt: TGTGCCACCAGCCTCTACAGGGAAACCGGGGAGCTGTTTTTT; cdr3_aa: CATSLYRETGELFF
v_call: TRBV12-3/TRBV12-4; d_call: -; clone_size: -; j_call: TRBJ2-5; cdr3_nt: TGTGCCAGCAGTTTAGCGGGGACGGGTGCGGGGACCCAGTACTTC; cdr3_aa: CASSLAGTGAGTQYF
v_call: TRBV6-5; d_call: -; clone_size: few; j_call: TRBJ2-7; cdr3_nt: TGTGCCAGCAGCCCAACAGGGGGAGGGACCTACGAGCAGTACTTC; cdr3_aa: CASSPTGGGTYEQYF
v_call: TRBV27; d_call: -; clone_size: -; j_call: TRBJ1-1; cdr3_nt: TGTGCCAGCAGTTTCTCAGGGTTCAACACTGAAGCTTTCTTT; cdr3_aa: CASSFSGFNTEAFF
v_call: TRBV7-9; d_call: TRBD2; clone_size: few; j_call: TRBJ2-1; cdr3_nt: TGTGCCAGCAGCTTATACGCGGGAGGGGGTGAGCAGTTCTTC; cdr3_aa: CASSLYAGGGEQFF
v_call: TRBV15; d_call: -; clone_size: -; j_call: TRBJ1-6; cdr3_nt: TGTGCCACCAGCAGAGATGGCACGGGGGGTTCACCCCTCCACTTT; cdr3_aa: CATSRDGTGGSPLHF
v_call: TRBV7-2; d_call: -; clone_size: -; j_call: TRBJ2-1; cdr3_nt: TGTGCCAGCAGCTTACTAATGCTGCACAATGAGCAGTTCTTC; cdr3_aa: CASSLLMLHNEQFF
v_call: TRBV15; d_call: TRBD1; clone_size: -; j_call: TRBJ2-2; cdr3_nt: TGTGCCACCCCGACCGGGACAGGGACCGGGGAGCTGTTTTTT; cdr3_aa: CATPTGTGTGELFF
v_call: TRBV20-1; d_call: TRBD2; clone_size: -; j_call: TRBJ2-3; cdr3_nt: TGCAGTGCAAGACTAGCGGGAGGGAGAGTAGATACGCAGTATTTT; cdr3_aa: CSARLAGGRVDTQYF
v_call: TRBV20-1; d_call: -; clone_size: few; j_call: TRBJ1-5; cdr3_nt: TGCAGTGCAGCTAGGGGGAATCAGCCCCAGCATTTT; cdr3_aa: CSAARGNQPQHF
v_call: TRBV27; d_call: TRBD2; clone_size: few; j_call: TRBJ2-3; cdr3_nt: TGTGCCAGCAGTTTATCGGGTAGCGGGAGTACAGATACGCAGTATTTT; cdr3_aa: CASSLSGSGSTDTQYF
v_call: TRBV20-1; d_call: -; clone_size: -; j_call: TRBJ2-3; cdr3_nt: TGCAGTGCTAGAGATGTGGGAGGCTCGGTTAGTACGCAGTATTTT; cdr3_aa: CSARDVGGSVSTQYF
v_call: TRBV12-5; d_call: -; clone_size: -; j_call: TRBJ2-1; cdr3_nt: TGTGCTAGTGGTTTGGTAAATGAGCAGTTCTTC; cdr3_aa: CASGLVNEQFF